The 25 T cell receptor beta chains presented below share a single source sample, sequenced in a study of spatial heterogeneity in lung cancer. TCRdb passed the 5' RACE reads through MiXCR, listing each CDR3 protein once. The sample lists 51,000 or so distinct CDR3 sequences, roughly 8.1% occurring once. The sample's time point: blood at routine non-recurrence follow-up after resection. Whole RNA from tumor, nontumor lung or frozen PBMC was sequenced unsorted. This sample comprised PBMCs, obtained at follow-up. The receptors originated from a female donor with early-stage non-small cell lung cancer.

The chain uses TRBV7-2 and TRBJ2-3; TRBD2 matches at 8 bases. CDR1 SGHTA and CDR2 FQGNSA come from the germline V gene. V trimming: 3 bases; J trimming: 0 bases; junction bases outside the gene matches: 2. The CDR3 has 15 amino acids. The CDR3 DNA follows: TGTGCCAGCAGCTTTAGCGGGGCGAGCACAGATACGCAGTATTTT. The encoded protein is CASSFSGASTDTQYF.

This chain links TRBV7-8 with TRBJ1-2, with D perhaps matching TRBD1 (5 bases). The CDR3 spans 12 residues. V was trimmed by 4 bases and J by 5 bases, leaving 8 bases between them. Germline V CDR1 and CDR2: SGHVS, FQNEAQ. CDR3 in amino acids: CASSSREYGYTF. CDR3 nucleotide sequence: TGTGCCAGCAGCTCCAGGGAATATGGCTACACCTTC.

The table lists this clonotype with many counts. This chain joins TRBV7-8 and TRBJ1-5; D call uncertain. Germline lookup yields CDR1 SGHVS and CDR2 FQNEAQ. There are 13 residues in the CDR3. V shed 5 bases and J shed 1 base, with 6 bases lying between them. This chain's CDR3 is CASSLVSNQPQHF. The CDR3 bases are TGTGCCAGCAGCCTAGTGAGCAATCAGCCCCAGCATTTT.

The chain's CDR3 is CASSLSLAGAPAGQETQYF. DNA of the CDR3: TGCGCCAGCAGCTTGAGTCTAGCGGGGGCCCCGGCCGGGCAAGAGACCCAGTACTTC. The chain uses TRBV5-1 and TRBJ2-5, with 10 bases lining up with TRBD2. CDR3 length equals 19 residues. Unmatched junction bases numbered 14, after V lost 1 base and J lost 2 bases. The germline V gene encodes CDR1 SGHRS and CDR2 YFSETQ.

The CDR3 sequence is CASSLAQPGGFSDTQYF. The CDR3 bases are TGTGCCAGCAGCTTAGCTCAGCCAGGGGGCTTTTCAGATACGCAGTATTTT. The chain links TRBV7-2 to TRBJ2-3, with TRBD1 matching over 8 bases. This CDR3 contains 17 residues. Trimming removed 0 bases from V and 4 bases from J; junction bases left unmatched: 9. Per germline, CDR1 SGHTA and CDR2 FQGNSA.

This clonotype was observed many times. The gene calls are TRBV4-1 and TRBJ2-3; tentatively, D is TRBD1 (6 bases). The CDR3 covers 16 residues. V was cut by 0 bases and J by 3 bases, with 13 bases left in between. Germline lookup yields CDR1 MGHRA and CDR2 YSYEKL. CDR3 in DNA: TGCGCCAGCAGCCAAGATCGTACAGGGTCGACAGATACGCAGTATTTT. The encoded protein is CASSQDRTGSTDTQYF.

This clonotype was seen a handful of times. The rearrangement uses TRBV20-1 and TRBJ2-1, with 9 bases fitting TRBD1. Trimming removed 6 bases from V and 5 bases from J; junction bases left unmatched: 5. Germline V lookup: CDR1 DFQATT, CDR2 SNEGSKA (reference sequence). CDR3 length: 13 residues. The CDR3, as DNA: TGCAGTGCCTGGGGACAGGGTAACAATGAGCAGTTCTTC. It translates to CSAWGQGNNEQFF.

The V and J genes are TRBV5-6 and TRBJ2-1, with a possible D match to TRBD1 (5 bases). Looked up from germline, CDR1 is SGHDT and CDR2 is YYEEEE. V was trimmed by 0 bases and J by 10 bases, leaving 14 bases between them. This CDR3 comprises 14 residues. Here the CDR3 reads CASSLEGGAREQFF. As DNA, the CDR3 is TGTGCCAGCAGCTTGGAGGGTGGGGCCAGAGAGCAGTTCTTC.

This clonotype was observed a few times. Compared with germline, one end of the junction differs, possibly owing to a read error. The chain recombines TRBV7-7 with TRBJ2-2, with 8 bases lining up with TRBD2. The CDR3 sequence is 15 residues long. Germline lookup yields CDR1 SSHAT and CDR2 FNYEAQ (reference sequence). CDR3 sequence (DNA): TGTGCTAGCAGCCCTAGCGGGCTGAACACCGGGGAGCTGTTTTTT. It encodes CASSPSGLNTGELFF.

The gene calls are TRBV6-5 and TRBJ1-1; D possibly corresponds to TRBD1 (6 bases). The CDR3 spans 13 residues. Germline V gene data show CDR1 as MNHEY and CDR2 as SVGAGI. The V gene lost 8 bases and the J gene lost 0 bases, with 10 bases spanning the gap. The CDR3 protein is CASRTGLNTEAFF. CDR3 sequence (DNA): TGTGCCAGCCGCACAGGGTTGAACACTGAAGCTTTCTTT.

This clonotype has at least ten counts. The V gene is TRBV6-2 or TRBV6-3, the J gene TRBJ1-1; D is ambiguous. The CDR3 length is 13 residues. Trimming took off 3 bases at V and 3 bases at J, with 8 bases between the two ends. In germline, CDR1 is MNHEY, CDR2 SVGEGT. This chain's CDR3 is CASSYRRDTEAFF. Written as DNA, the CDR3 is TGTGCCAGCAGTTATCGACGGGACACTGAAGCTTTCTTT.

V gene TRBV27 combines with J gene TRBJ2-7; the D gene is possibly TRBD2 (5 bases). CDR1 is MNHEY and CDR2 is SMNVEV in the germline V gene (reference sequence). CDR3 length equals 16 residues. Trimming took off 5 bases at V and 3 bases at J, with 20 bases between the two ends. The CDR3 region has the DNA TGTGCCAGCAGTAGTTCGTGGGGAGCCGGATTCTACGAGCAGTACTTC. Encoded protein: CASSSSWGAGFYEQYF.

This clonotype has ten or more counts. This chain links TRBV11-2 with TRBJ2-5; D unclear. Between the trimmed V and J ends, which lost 0 bases and 4 bases, there was a span of 9 bases. Germline loops: CDR1 SGHAT, CDR2 FQNNGV. The CDR3 loop spans 14 amino acids. In DNA, the CDR3 is TGTGCCAGCAGCTTAGATTCGCGGTTAGAGACCCAGTACTTC. It yields the protein CASSLDSRLETQYF.

This clonotype appeared many times. V is TRBV2 and J is TRBJ2-7, with D unclear. V dropped 7 bases and J dropped 3 bases, with 7 bases sitting between them. Germline assignment: CDR1 SNHLY and CDR2 FYNNEI. This CDR3 has 11 amino acids. CDR3 DNA: TGTGCCAGCATGGGTTTCTACGAGCAGTACTTC. The encoded protein is CASMGFYEQYF.

This clonotype was picked up many times. The V call is TRBV7-2, the J call TRBJ1-6; D may be TRBD1 (6 bases). V lost 7 bases, J lost 11 bases, and 15 bases lay in between. CDR1 is SGHTA and CDR2 is FQGNSA in the germline V gene. The CDR3 contains 13 residues. CDR3 DNA: TGTGCCAGCACCTGGGGGGCCCCTACACCCCTCCACTTT. Translation gives CASTWGAPTPLHF. Drawing the rest from reference TRBV7-2 and TRBJ1-6, the complete variable domain is GAGVSQSPSNKVTEKGKDVELRCDPISGHTALYWYRQSLGQGLEFLIYFQGNSAPDKSGLPSDRFSAERTGGSVSTLTIQRTQQEDSAVYLCASTWGAPTPLHFGNGTRLTVT.

This clonotype was detected only a few times. The chain uses TRBV15 and TRBJ2-3, with TRBD2 identical over 7 bases. The CDR3 contains 16 residues. J gave up 2 bases and V 0 bases, and 5 bases lay outside the gene matches. Germline CDR1 and CDR2: LNHNV and YYDKDF (reference sequence). The CDR3 DNA sequence: TGTGCCACCAGCAGAGACGCTAGCGGAATCACAGATACGCAGTATTTT. Protein product: CATSRDASGITDTQYF. Variable domain in full (rest from reference TRBV15 and TRBJ2-3): DAMVIQNPRYQVTQFGKPVTLSCSQTLNHNVMYWYQQKSSQAPKLLFHYYDKDFNNEADTPDNFQSRRPNTSFCFLDIRSPGLGDTAMYLCATSRDASGITDTQYFGPGTRLTVL.

This clonotype occurred a few times. The V and J genes are TRBV5-1 and TRBJ1-3; D not certain. In germline, CDR1 is SGHRS, CDR2 YFSETQ. Trimming pared 0 bases from V and 3 bases from J, leaving 10 bases between. The CDR3 is 15 residues long. The CDR3 is CASSLGAGFGNTIYF. For the CDR3, the DNA is TGCGCCAGCAGCTTGGGGGCTGGATTTGGAAACACCATATATTTT.

The chain has TRBV5-1 and TRBJ2-5; the D is unclear. V lost 3 bases to trimming and J lost 1 base, with 4 bases between them. Germline-derived CDR1 and CDR2 are SGHRS and YFSETQ. The CDR3 runs 12 residues. The CDR3 region has the DNA TGCGCCAGCAGCTATGCCCAAGAGACCCAGTACTTC. Its translation: CASSYAQETQYF.

The chain combines TRBV19 with TRBJ1-2; D not resolved. The CDR3 has 14 residues. Germline V gene data show CDR1 as LNHDA and CDR2 as SQIVND (reference sequence). Trimming shortened V by 5 bases and J by 1 base, and 11 bases separated the two germline ends. As DNA, the CDR3 is TGTGCCAGTAGTCGTGACACTCATAACTATGGCTACACCTTC. It specifies CASSRDTHNYGYTF. Supplemented by reference TRBV19 and TRBJ1-2, the full variable domain reads DGGITQSPKYLFRKEGQNVTLSCEQNLNHDAMYWYRQDPGQGLRLIYYSQIVNDFQKGDIAEGYSVSREKKESFPLTVTSAQKNPTAFYLCASSRDTHNYGYTFGSGTRLTVV.

At least ten counts were recorded for this clonotype. The V gene is TRBV6-2 or TRBV6-3, the J gene TRBJ2-2; D not resolved. The CDR3 sequence is 13 residues long. V was pared by 7 bases and J by 3 bases, with 9 bases between. The V gene's germline CDR1 is MNHEY and CDR2 SVGEGT. CDR3 region: CASTYEYTGELFF. In DNA, the CDR3 is TGTGCCAGCACCTACGAGTACACCGGGGAGCTGTTTTTT.

Only a few counts were recorded for this clonotype. The rearrangement joins TRBV6-1 to TRBJ2-7, with TRBD1 matching over 10 bases. There are 15 residues in the CDR3. The V and J ends lost 6 bases and 1 base, in that order; junction bases with no gene match: 6. Germline lookup yields CDR1 MNHNS and CDR2 SASEGT. CDR3 protein: CASSASDRGSYEQYF. The CDR3 nucleotides read TGTGCCAGCAGCGCCTCGGACAGGGGGTCCTACGAGCAGTACTTC.

This clonotype was recorded many times. The rearrangement joins TRBV6-1 to TRBJ1-5, with no clear D. The V end was cut by 3 bases, the J end by 7 bases, with 7 bases between. This CDR3 region has 12 residues. CDR1 MNHNS and CDR2 SASEGT come from the germline V gene. CDR3 protein: CASSEWSQPQHF. DNA for the CDR3: TGTGCCAGCAGTGAGTGGTCCCAGCCCCAGCATTTT.

There are many counts of this clonotype. The chain joins TRBV19 to TRBJ1-5; TRBD1 is a possible D gene (5 bases). V gave up 3 bases and J gave up 2 bases, with 17 bases separating them. This CDR3 contains 17 residues. Per the germline V gene, CDR1 is LNHDA and CDR2 is SQIVND (reference sequence). DNA for the CDR3: TGTGCCAGTAGTATGGGGACCCAGGGACGGGGCAATCAGCCCCAGCATTTT. This gives the protein CASSMGTQGRGNQPQHF.

V usage is TRBV7-8 and J usage is TRBJ2-5; the D gene could be TRBD1 or TRBD2 (6 bases each). Trimming shortened V by 1 base and J by 5 bases, and 11 bases separated the two germline ends. The CDR3 contains 14 residues. Germline assignment: CDR1 SGHVS and CDR2 FQNEAQ. CDR3 DNA sequence: TGTGCCAGCAGCTTAGGGAGGGGGGCGGAGACCCAGTACTTC. As protein: CASSLGRGAETQYF.

This clonotype came up once. A much larger clone sits a single nucleotide away, making a read error possible. This chain connects TRBV7-9 to TRBJ1-2, with 8 bases identical to TRBD1. The V gene's germline CDR1 is SEHNR and CDR2 FQNEAQ (reference sequence). This CDR3 has 14 residues. The DNA of the CDR3 is TGTGCCATCAGCTTCACTGCAGGGGGCGATGGCTACACCTTC. Translation gives CAISFTAGGDGYTF.